Presented here are 27 T cell receptor beta chains from one specimen sequenced in a study of blood T cell repertoires in COVID-19. Clones were read by immunoSEQ multiplex PCR, and TCRdb kept only the in-frame ones, dropping some. The sample includes about 170,000 clones, around four fifths of them seen just once. Sequencing was carried out using peripheral blood. These receptors all come from a man aged 35-49 years who had recovered from COVID-19.

The rearrangement joins TRBV5-4 to TRBJ1-2, with 7 positions matching TRBD1. Germline trimming cut 4 bases from V and 7 bases from J; bases unmatched to any gene: 7. The length of the CDR3 is 13 residues. CDR1 is SGHNT and CDR2 is YYREEE in the germline V gene (reference sequence). The CDR3 DNA is TGTGCCAGCAGCCATTCGACAGGGCTTGGCTACACCTTC. Its translation: CASSHSTGLGYTF.

V and J are TRBV11-2 and TRBJ2-2, with TRBD2 matching 7 bases. Germline-derived CDR1 and CDR2 are SGHAT and FQNNGV. Trimming cost V 4 bases and J 4 bases; bases outside gene matches: 3. CDR3 length: 14 amino acids. The chain's CDR3 is CASSWGGSTGELFF. The CDR3 DNA is TGTGCCAGCAGCTGGGGGGGTAGCACCGGGGAGCTGTTTTTT.

This clone was recorded only once. The chain has TRBV7-2 and TRBJ2-2; D is perhaps TRBD1 (6 bases). The ends were cut back, 5 bases at V and 7 bases at J, with 14 bases in the middle. This CDR3 spans 14 amino acids. CDR1 is SGHTA, CDR2 FQGNSA, per germline. The CDR3 nucleotides are TGTGCCAGCAGCGGAAACAGGGTTAACGGGGAGCTGTTTTTT. This gives the protein CASSGNRVNGELFF.

J is TRBJ2-7 and V is TRBV30; 8 bases are shared with TRBD2. The CDR3 contains 13 residues. Germline V lookup: CDR1 GTSNPN, CDR2 SVGIG (reference sequence). V shed 5 bases, J shed 2 bases, and the junction held 5 bases outside the gene matches. This chain's CDR3 is CAWAGGPAYEQYF. The CDR3 DNA follows: TGTGCCTGGGCGGGGGGCCCAGCCTACGAGCAGTACTTC.

This clone showed up just once. The chain joins TRBV7-2 to TRBJ2-5; TRBD1 aligns across 9 bases. V lost 1 base and J lost 1; bases outside the gene matches: 4. The CDR3 consists of 16 residues. Germline CDR1 reads SGHTA; CDR2 reads FQGNSA. The CDR3 DNA reads TGTGCCAGCAGCTTAGACAGGGGGCGTATCCAAGAGACCCAGTACTTC. It is translated as CASSLDRGRIQETQYF.

This clone was detected a few times. CDR3 bases: TGTGCCAGCAGTTCCCCCAGTTCTAGCGGGAGGGGTGGGGATGAGCAGTTCTTC. This translates into CASSSPSSSGRGGDEQFF. The chain recombines TRBV6-2 or TRBV6-3 with TRBJ2-1, with 12 bases aligning to TRBD2. V lost 4 bases to trimming and J lost 8 bases; unmatched junction nucleotides: 15. Germline V CDR1 and CDR2: MNHEY, SVGEGT. The CDR3 runs to 18 residues.

CDR3 sequence: CASSLTGGNGGQETQYF. The CDR3, as DNA: TGTGCCAGCAGTTTGACAGGGGGCAACGGAGGTCAAGAGACCCAGTACTTC. The V gene is TRBV28, the J gene TRBJ2-5, with 10 bases aligning to TRBD1. The germline V gene has CDR1 MDHEN and CDR2 SYDVKM. The CDR3 runs to 17 residues. V lost 3 bases, J lost 2 bases, and 9 bases stayed unmatched.

The chain links TRBV7-9 to TRBJ1-4; tentatively, D is TRBD1 (5 bases). Trimming took off 4 bases at V and 2 bases at J, with 8 bases between the two ends. CDR3 size: 14 residues. CDR1 is SEHNR, CDR2 FQNEAQ, per germline (reference sequence). The CDR3 protein is CASSSTETNEKLFF. DNA for the CDR3: TGTGCCAGCAGCTCGACAGAGACTAATGAAAAACTGTTTTTT.

The chain uses TRBV19 and TRBJ2-1; possibly TRBD2 for D (6 bases). The ends were cut back, 7 bases at V and 5 bases at J, with 18 bases in the middle. The germline CDR1 and CDR2 sequences are LNHDA and SQIVND (reference sequence). This CDR3 contains 15 residues. CDR3 in amino acids: CASIAGQTSNNEQFF. The CDR3 DNA is TGTGCCAGTATCGCGGGGCAAACTTCCAACAATGAGCAGTTCTTC.

The chain employs TRBV7-2 and TRBJ2-7, with 7 bases identical to TRBD1. CDR1 and CDR2 from the germline V gene are SGHTA and FQGNSA. V was pared by 6 bases and J by 2 bases, with 4 bases of the junction left unmatched. The CDR3 is 13 residues long. The CDR3 DNA reads as TGTGCCAGCAGTTATGGGACAGCCTACGAGCAGTACTTC. It is translated as CASSYGTAYEQYF.

The chain carries TRBV7-8 and TRBJ1-4, with a weak D call TRBD1 (6 bases). Per germline, CDR1 SGHVS and CDR2 FQNEAQ. V dropped 3 bases and J dropped 7 bases, with 12 bases sitting between them. The CDR3 has 14 amino acids. In DNA form, the CDR3 reads TGTGCCAGCAGCTTGAGAGGGGGTGGTGAAAAACTGTTTTTT. This codes for CASSLRGGGEKLFF.

The chain uses TRBV18 and TRBJ1-5; TRBD1 is a possible D gene (5 bases). Trimming removed 3 bases from V and 1 base from J, with 7 bases in between. This CDR3 is built from 14 residues. Germline V gene data show CDR1 as KGHSH and CDR2 as LQKENI. CDR3 protein: CASSPQGSNQPQHF. CDR3 nucleotides: TGTGCCAGCTCACCCCAGGGAAGCAATCAGCCCCAGCATTTT.

The V gene is TRBV11-3, the J gene TRBJ2-7; TRBD1 matches at 10 bases. Germline CDR1 reads SGHNT; CDR2 reads YENEEA. This CDR3 is built from 17 residues. V lost 3 bases to trimming and J lost 0 bases; unmatched junction nucleotides: 8. CDR3 bases: TGTGCCAGCAGCTTCCCTACCGGGACAGGGGCCTCCTACGAGCAGTACTTC. This encodes CASSFPTGTGASYEQYF.

The chain links TRBV5-4 to TRBJ2-7; D unresolved. CDR3 length: 12 residues. Germline CDR1 and CDR2: SGHNT and YYREEE (reference sequence). V was clipped by 4 bases and J by 6 bases, with 11 bases between them. The DNA for the CDR3 is TGTGCCAGCAGCAAGCAGGATTCCGAGCAGTACTTC. It specifies CASSKQDSEQYF.

The chain carries TRBV7-2 and TRBJ1-1; no definite D call. CDR3 length: 13 residues. Trimming removed 4 bases from V and 4 bases from J, with 10 bases in between. Germline loops: CDR1 SGHTA, CDR2 FQGNSA. Written as DNA, the CDR3 is TGTGCCAGCAGCTCTGAGGTGGGCACTGAAGCTTTCTTT. This gives the protein CASSSEVGTEAFF.

The chain joins TRBV7-9 to TRBJ2-1; D perhaps matches TRBD2 (5 bases). This CDR3 comprises 13 residues. CDR1 is SEHNR, CDR2 FQNEAQ, per germline (reference sequence). Trimming removed 5 bases from V and 2 bases from J, with 7 bases in between. The CDR3 nucleotides are TGTGCCAGCAGCGGGAGTCCCTACAATGAGCAGTTCTTC. It specifies CASSGSPYNEQFF.

This clone appeared once. V gene TRBV7-9 combines with J gene TRBJ2-1, with 13 bases fitting TRBD2. This CDR3 has 16 amino acids. CDR1 and CDR2 from the germline V gene are SEHNR and FQNEAQ (reference sequence). This CDR3 reads CGTLAGGPYPYNEQFF. For the CDR3, the DNA is TGTGGCACACTAGCGGGGGGGCCTTACCCCTACAATGAGCAGTTCTTC.

As for this clone: Sequence at one end of the junction differs from germline and may be a read error. This chain uses TRBV7-7 with TRBJ2-7, with D maybe TRBD2 (5 bases). The CDR3 runs to 13 residues. Germline CDR1 SSHAT, CDR2 FNYEAQ (reference sequence). CDR3 DNA: TGTGCTAGCAGCCGTAGCGTATCCTACGAGCAGTACTTC. It is translated as CASSRSVSYEQYF.

CDR3 DNA: TGTGCCAGCAGCTTGGGGGGGCCTAATGAAAAACTGTTTTTT. Protein sequence: CASSLGGPNEKLFF. The rearrangement links TRBV5-5 to TRBJ1-4; TRBD1 might be the D (6 bases). Germline V gene data show CDR1 as SGHKS and CDR2 as YYEKEE (reference sequence). The CDR3 sequence is 14 residues long. Trimming took 0 bases from V and 3 from J, leaving 6 bases between them. Full variable domain (rest looked up from reference TRBV5-5 and TRBJ1-4): DAGVTQSPTHLIKTRGQQVTLRCSPISGHKSVSWYQQVLGQGPQFIFQYYEKEERGRGNFPDRFSARQFPNYSSELNVNALLLGDSALYLCASSLGGPNEKLFFGSGTQLSVL.

The V gene is TRBV4-1, the J gene TRBJ2-7; D call uncertain. Trimming took off 3 bases at V and 2 bases at J, with 14 bases between the two ends. CDR3 size: 15 residues. Germline V CDR1 and CDR2: MGHRA, YSYEKL. The CDR3: CASSHTTQFPYEQYF. In DNA form, the CDR3 reads TGCGCCAGCAGCCATACAACACAATTTCCCTACGAGCAGTACTTC.

The rearrangement uses TRBV10-3 and TRBJ2-7; weak D call: TRBD1 (5 bases). CDR1 and CDR2 (germline): ENHRY, SYGVKD. V lost 3 bases and J 6 bases, leaving 12 bases between the germline ends. CDR3 length: 13 residues. CDR3 sequence reads: CAISESGSGEQYF. The CDR3 region has the DNA TGTGCCATCAGTGAATCAGGGTCCGGCGAGCAGTACTTC.

The chain employs TRBV18 and TRBJ1-2, with unresolved D. This CDR3 comprises 13 residues. V lost 2 bases to trimming and J lost 3 bases, with 7 bases between them. Germline V gene data show CDR1 as KGHSH and CDR2 as LQKENI. CDR3 residues: CASSPGQDYGYTF. The CDR3 DNA reads as TGTGCCAGCTCACCAGGGCAGGACTATGGCTACACCTTC.

The CDR3 protein is CASSLVGSNTGELFF. CDR3 coding DNA: TGTGCCAGCAGCTTAGTCGGGTCGAACACCGGGGAGCTGTTTTTT. The J gene is TRBJ2-2, the V gene TRBV7-8; D gene unclear. The V gene's germline CDR1 is SGHVS and CDR2 FQNEAQ. Trimming took 1 base from V and 0 from J, leaving 6 bases between them. This CDR3 spans 15 amino acids. Looking up the rest from reference TRBV7-8 and TRBJ2-2 gives the full variable domain: GAGVSQSPRYKVAKRGQDVALRCDPISGHVSLFWYQQALGQGPEFLTYFQNEAQLDKSGLPSDRFFAERPEGSVSTLKIQRTQQEDSAVYLCASSLVGSNTGELFFGEGSRLTVL.

The chain carries TRBV9 and TRBJ1-5, with 7 nucleotides matching TRBD1. Germline assignment: CDR1 SGDLS and CDR2 YYNGEE. V lost 4 bases, J lost 1 base, and 8 bases stayed unmatched. The CDR3 covers 16 residues. CDR3 in DNA: TGTGCCAGCAGCCTCGGTGACAGGGACAGCAATCAGCCCCAGCATTTT. Its protein product is CASSLGDRDSNQPQHF.

V gene TRBV18 combines with J gene TRBJ1-1; maybe TRBD1 (6 bases). V gave up 2 bases and J gave up 10 bases, with 14 bases separating them. The CDR3 is 13 residues long. CDR1 is KGHSH and CDR2 is LQKENI in the germline V gene. The CDR3 loop reads CASSPEGGVGAFF. The CDR3 DNA follows: TGTGCCAGCTCACCAGAAGGGGGTGTTGGAGCTTTCTTT.

This clone was detected a few times. This chain joins TRBV28 and TRBJ2-5, with 7 bases fitting TRBD1. Germline values: CDR1 MDHEN, CDR2 SYDVKM. The CDR3 is made up of 13 amino acids. The CDR3 sequence is CSSGTVPQETQYF. As DNA, the CDR3 is TGTTCTAGTGGGACAGTACCCCAAGAGACCCAGTACTTC.

The J gene is TRBJ2-7, the V gene TRBV6-2 or TRBV6-3, with D hard to call. Trimming removed 0 bases at V and 6 bases at J, with 12 bases between. This CDR3 spans 14 amino acids. From germline, CDR1 is MNHEY and CDR2 SVGEGT. The DNA of the CDR3 is TGTGCCAGCAGTTACTCGAGTGGTCGCGGCGAGCAGTACTTC. Translated, it gives CASSYSSGRGEQYF.